This T cell receptor beta chain was documented in a study of T cell repertoires in cytomegalovirus infection. This clonotype was seen at least ten times. The antigen is unknown. TCRdb processed the reads anew with MiXCR; each CDR3 protein has one entry. There are roughly 130,000 distinct CDR3 sequences in the sample; roughly 25% occur only once, and 34% lies in the top ten. CDR3 length equals 16 residues. Looked up from germline, CDR1 is SGHTA and CDR2 is FQGNSA. J gave up 3 bases and V 1 base, and 6 bases lay outside the gene matches. V usage is TRBV7-2 and J usage is TRBJ2-3, with 8 positions matching TRBD2. The sample was PBMCs, sequenced either directly or after in vitro stimulation (not recorded which). The receptor was derived from a human donor in good health (CMV status not recorded). Some clones in this sample may be carry-over from other donors' samples. The DNA for the CDR3 is TGTGCCAGCAGCTTAGGGGTCGGGAGGGGTACAGATACGCAGTATTTT. Translated, it gives CASSLGVGRGTDTQYF.